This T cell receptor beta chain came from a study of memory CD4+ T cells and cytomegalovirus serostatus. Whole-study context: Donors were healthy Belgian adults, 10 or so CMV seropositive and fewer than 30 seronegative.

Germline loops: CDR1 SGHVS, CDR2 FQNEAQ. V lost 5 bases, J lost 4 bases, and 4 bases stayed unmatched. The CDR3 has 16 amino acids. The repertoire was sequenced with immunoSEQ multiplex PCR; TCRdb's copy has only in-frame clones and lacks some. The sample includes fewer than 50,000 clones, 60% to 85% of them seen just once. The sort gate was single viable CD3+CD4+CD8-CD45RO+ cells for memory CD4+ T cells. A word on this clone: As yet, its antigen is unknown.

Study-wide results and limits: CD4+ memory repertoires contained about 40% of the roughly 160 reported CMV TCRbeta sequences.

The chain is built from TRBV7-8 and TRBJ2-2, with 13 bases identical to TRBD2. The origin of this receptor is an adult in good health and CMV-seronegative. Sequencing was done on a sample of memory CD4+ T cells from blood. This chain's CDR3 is CASSPRTSGSTGELFF. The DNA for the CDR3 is TGTGCCAGCAGCCCCCGGACTAGCGGGAGCACCGGGGAGCTGTTTTTT.